A selection of T cell receptor beta chains follows, all from one sample in a study of shared clonotypes between healthy human individuals. Repertoires were generated with immunoSEQ multiplex PCR, while TCRdb's copy carries only in-frame clones and drops some. Counted here are about 1,900,000 clones, approximately 94% occurring once; the ten biggest clones make up 1.2%. Sequenced input: naive CD8+ T cells sorted from blood. The source of these receptors is a man aged 18 to 30 in good health. CDR3s include the opening cysteine and the closing phenylalanine or tryptophan. A D gene is named only where the DNA matches it firmly. A row's size may be missing; if present it is once, few, many or a size class.

clone size,V gene,J gene,D gene,CDR3 protein,CDR3 DNA
NA,TRBV29-1,TRBJ2-7,TRBD2,CSVVAGGSYEQYF,TGCAGCGTCGTAGCGGGGGGCTCCTACGAGCAGTACTTC
NA,TRBV7-8,TRBJ2-5,TRBD1,CASNPSTGGLLTSQETQYF,TGTGCCAGCAATCCGTCGACAGGGGGACTACTCACGTCTCAAGAGACCCAGTACTTC
NA,TRBV30,TRBJ2-2,TRBD1,CACLLDRGNTGELFF,TGTGCCTGCCTACTGGACAGGGGCAACACCGGGGAGCTGTTTTTT
NA,TRBV13,TRBJ2-3,TRBD2,CASTQTSGVTDTQYF,TGTGCCAGCACCCAAACTAGCGGAGTCACAGATACGCAGTATTTT
once,TRBV6-1,TRBJ2-6,TRBD2,CASSAPGTSGRSGANVLTF,TGTGCCAGCAGTGCTCCCGGGACTAGCGGGAGGTCCGGGGCCAACGTCCTGACTTTC
NA,TRBV28,TRBJ1-1,NA,CASIPTGLGTEAFF,TGTGCCAGCATCCCAACAGGGCTCGGCACTGAAGCTTTCTTT
once,TRBV28,TRBJ2-7,TRBD1,CASSHGTAGYEQYF,TGTGCCAGCAGTCACGGGACAGCCGGCTACGAGCAGTACTTC
once,TRBV5-6,TRBJ1-1,TRBD1,CASSPGQAEAFF,TGTGCCAGCAGCCCGGGACAGGCTGAAGCTTTCTTT
NA,TRBV4-1,TRBJ1-3,NA,CASSPVVGTGNTIYF,TGCGCCAGCAGCCCCGTCGTAGGGACTGGAAACACCATATATTTT
NA,TRBV6-5,TRBJ2-7,TRBD1,CASRVGQGNYEQYF,TGTGCCAGCAGAGTGGGACAGGGTAACTACGAGCAGTACTTC
NA,TRBV6-5,TRBJ2-7,TRBD1,CASSGTELYEQYF,TGTGCCAGCTCCGGGACAGAGCTTTACGAGCAGTACTTC
NA,TRBV27,TRBJ1-4,TRBD1,CASSPGTAPTNEKLFF,TGTGCCAGCAGTCCCGGGACAGCTCCAACTAATGAAAAACTGTTTTTT
NA,TRBV9,TRBJ2-2,NA,CASSPGGGELFF,TGTGCCAGCAGCCCAGGAGGCGGGGAGCTGTTTTTT
once,TRBV6-5,TRBJ2-2,NA,CASSYYPGELFF,TGTGCCAGCAGTTACTATCCCGGGGAGCTGTTTTTT
few,TRBV9,TRBJ1-3,NA,CASSPSGYTGNTIYF,TGTGCCAGCAGCCCTTCGGGATACACTGGAAACACCATATATTTT
NA,TRBV5-1,TRBJ2-2,TRBD1,CASSFVVILGQGGNTGELFF,TGCGCCAGCAGCTTCGTTGTCATCCTTGGACAGGGGGGAAACACCGGGGAGCTGTTTTTT
NA,TRBV6-5,TRBJ1-1,NA,CASRATVWTEAFF,TGTGCCAGCAGGGCTACAGTCTGGACTGAAGCTTTCTTT
NA,TRBV27,TRBJ1-2,NA,CASSLSGGSWGYTF,TGTGCCAGCAGTTTATCTGGGGGTAGTTGGGGCTACACCTTC
once,TRBV27,TRBJ2-3,TRBD1,CASSTTPGTANTDTQYF,TGTGCCAGCAGTACGACGCCCGGGACAGCGAACACAGATACGCAGTATTTT
once,TRBV19,TRBJ1-4,NA,CASTPEGMEKLFF,TGTGCCAGTACACCCGAGGGAATGGAAAAACTGTTTTTT
NA,TRBV4-1,TRBJ2-2,TRBD1,CASSDGQGINTGELFF,TGCGCCAGCAGCGACGGACAGGGGATTAACACCGGGGAGCTGTTTTTT
NA,TRBV19,TRBJ1-2,TRBD1,CASSISAGGNGYTF,TGTGCCAGTAGTATCTCGGCAGGGGGAAATGGCTACACCTTC
once,TRBV14,TRBJ2-5,NA,CASSQDRAELQETQYF,TGTGCCAGCAGCCAAGATCGTGCGGAGCTTCAAGAGACCCAGTACTTC
NA,TRBV5-1,TRBJ2-3,NA,CASSLVGSADTQYF,TGCGCCAGCAGCTTGGTTGGGTCGGCAGATACGCAGTATTTT
NA,TRBV4-3,TRBJ2-5,TRBD2,CASSQVLAGAETQYF,TGCGCCAGCAGCCAAGTACTAGCGGGAGCGGAGACCCAGTACTTC
NA,TRBV6-5,TRBJ2-5,TRBD2,CASNPLAIGETQYF,TGTGCCAGCAACCCACTAGCGATAGGAGAGACCCAGTACTTC
NA,TRBV30,TRBJ2-2,NA,CAWSHDWTGELFF,TGTGCCTGGAGTCATGACTGGACCGGGGAGCTGTTTTTT
NA,TRBV6-1,TRBJ2-7,NA,CASSELMVSYEQYF,TGTGCCAGCAGTGAACTTATGGTTTCCTACGAGCAGTACTTC
once,TRBV6-5,TRBJ2-7,NA,CASSYGPESFEQYF,TGTGCCAGCAGTTATGGCCCAGAGAGCTTCGAGCAGTACTTC
NA,TRBV6-6,TRBJ1-3,NA,CASSLGPPEGGNTIYF,TGTGCCAGCAGTCTCGGGCCACCCGAGGGGGGAAACACCATATATTTT
NA,TRBV7-2,TRBJ2-7,NA,CASSLAGNLVYEQYF,TGTGCCAGCAGCTTAGCCGGGAATCTAGTCTACGAGCAGTACTTC
NA,TRBV4-3,TRBJ1-1,NA,CASSQVGSSGTEAFF,TGCGCCAGCAGCCAGGTAGGATCATCAGGGACTGAAGCTTTCTTT
NA,TRBV2,TRBJ2-1,NA,CASVPKPWTEAYNEQFF,TGTGCCAGTGTCCCTAAACCATGGACGGAGGCATACAATGAGCAGTTCTTC
NA,TRBV4-3,TRBJ2-7,NA,CASSQEAAGGRPAYEQYF,TGCGCCAGCAGCCAAGAAGCCGCCGGAGGCCGTCCGGCCTACGAGCAGTACTTC
NA,TRBV7-8,TRBJ1-6,TRBD1,CASSPTGGVSYNSPLHF,TGTGCCAGCAGCCCCACAGGGGGAGTCTCCTATAATTCACCCCTCCACTTT
NA,TRBV27,TRBJ2-7,NA,CASGSGPYEQYF,TGTGCCAGCGGCTCTGGGCCCTACGAGCAGTACTTC
NA,TRBV7-6,TRBJ2-2,TRBD2,CASSAPLAGGPGELFF,TGTGCCAGCAGCGCCCCTCTAGCGGGGGGGCCCGGGGAGCTGTTTTTT
NA,TRBV6-5,TRBJ2-3,NA,CASSYGSGADTQYF,TGTGCCAGCAGTTACGGGTCGGGAGCAGATACGCAGTATTTT
NA,TRBV10-2,TRBJ1-2,TRBD1,CASSESTWDSHNYGYTF,TGCGCCAGCAGTGAGTCGACTTGGGACAGTCATAACTATGGCTACACCTTC
NA,TRBV27,TRBJ2-7,NA,CASSFGPLYEQYF,TGTGCCAGCAGTTTTGGGCCGCTCTACGAGCAGTACTTC
NA,TRBV7-9,TRBJ2-1,TRBD2,CASSSLAGVTYNEQFF,TGTGCCAGCAGCTCACTAGCGGGAGTAACCTACAATGAGCAGTTCTTC
NA,TRBV9,TRBJ2-5,TRBD2,CASSEGLATETQYF,TGTGCCAGCAGCGAGGGACTAGCGACAGAGACCCAGTACTTC
NA,TRBV19,TRBJ2-7,TRBD1,CASSTRQGAGEQYF,TGTGCCAGTAGTACTCGACAGGGGGCGGGGGAGCAGTACTTC
once,TRBV9,TRBJ2-3,TRBD1,CASSGTGNTQYF,TGTGCCAGCAGCGGGACAGGGAATACGCAGTATTTT
NA,TRBV5-6,TRBJ2-7,TRBD2,CASSYPGTSYGEQYF,TGTGCCAGCAGCTACCCCGGGACTAGCTACGGCGAGCAGTACTTC
NA,TRBV5-6,TRBJ2-1,NA,CASSQLLNEQFF,TGTGCCAGCAGCCAATTGCTCAATGAGCAGTTCTTC
NA,TRBV12-5,TRBJ1-2,NA,CASGWGYGYTF,TGTGCTAGTGGTTGGGGATATGGCTACACCTTC
NA,TRBV7-2,TRBJ2-3,NA,CASSFLRANTDTQYF,TGTGCCAGCAGCTTTCTGCGAGCAAACACAGATACGCAGTATTTT
NA,TRBV9,TRBJ2-1,TRBD2,CASSVGLAGVNEQFF,TGTGCCAGCAGCGTAGGACTAGCGGGGGTCAATGAGCAGTTCTTC
few,TRBV19,TRBJ2-1,TRBD2,CASSITSVAYNEQFF,TGTGCCAGTAGTATCACTAGCGTTGCCTACAATGAGCAGTTCTTC
NA,TRBV9,TRBJ1-1,NA,CASSGGAIDEAFF,TGTGCCAGCAGTGGGGGCGCAATTGATGAAGCTTTCTTT
NA,TRBV27,TRBJ2-7,TRBD1,CASSYDRAYEQYF,TGTGCCAGCAGTTATGACAGGGCCTACGAGCAGTACTTC
NA,TRBV4-1,TRBJ2-4,NA,CASSLITGYKNIQYF,TGCGCCAGCAGCCTCATCACGGGATACAAAAACATTCAGTACTTC